Each of the 2 T cell receptor beta chains below was sequenced from the same sample in a study of CD8 T cells in Susac syndrome. It was with random hexamers that 0.5 to 1 ug RNA was reverse transcribed. TCRdb re-called the immunoSEQ multiplex PCR reads through MiXCR, storing one row per CDR3 protein. The sample comprises around 200,000 distinct CDR3 sequences, around nine tenths of which are singletons, and less than 0.15% rests with the top ten. The sample was CD8+ T cells from PBMCs. These receptors all come from a human donor with multiple sclerosis.

The chain has TRBV19 and TRBJ1-1; D gene unclear. CDR3 size: 14 residues. Trimming took 6 bases from V and 5 from J, leaving 16 bases between them. Germline assignment: CDR1 LNHDA and CDR2 SQIVND (reference sequence). The CDR3 coding sequence is TGTGCCAGTAGCATTGTCGGGGTAGGGACTGAAGCTTTCTTT. It translates to CASSIVGVGTEAFF.

The V call is TRBV20-1, the J call TRBJ1-5; possibly TRBD1 for D (5 bases). CDR1 DFQATT and CDR2 SNEGSKA come from the germline V gene (reference sequence). There are 17 residues in the CDR3. The V and J ends lost 0 bases and 2 bases respectively, with 17 bases between them. The CDR3 reads CSARDKVRRGGNQPQHF. CDR3 nucleotides: TGCAGTGCTAGAGATAAGGTTCGGCGGGGCGGCAATCAGCCCCAGCATTTT.